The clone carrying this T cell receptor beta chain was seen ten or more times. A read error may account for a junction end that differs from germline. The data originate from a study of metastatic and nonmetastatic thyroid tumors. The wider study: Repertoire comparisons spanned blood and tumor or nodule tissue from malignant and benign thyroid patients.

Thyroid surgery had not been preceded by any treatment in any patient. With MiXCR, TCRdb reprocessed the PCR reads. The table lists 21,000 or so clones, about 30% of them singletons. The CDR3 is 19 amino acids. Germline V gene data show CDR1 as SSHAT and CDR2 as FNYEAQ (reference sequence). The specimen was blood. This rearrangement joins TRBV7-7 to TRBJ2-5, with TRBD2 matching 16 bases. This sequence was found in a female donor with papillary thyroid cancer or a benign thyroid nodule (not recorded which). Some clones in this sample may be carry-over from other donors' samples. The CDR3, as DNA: TGTGCTAGCAGCTCTCTCCCCGGGACTAGCGGGAGGGAGCAAGAGACCCAGTACTTC. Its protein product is CASSSLPGTSGREQETQYF.